This TCR beta chain came from a study of cytomegalovirus exposure and HLA in healthy donors. There are a few counts of this clone. This CDR3 comprises 15 residues. Germline V gene data show CDR1 as MNHEY and CDR2 as SMNVEV (reference sequence). V was clipped by 5 bases and J by 3 bases; unmatched bases: 5. Primers included in the PCR were 60 Vbeta and 13 Jbeta primers. The assay was immunoSEQ multiplex PCR, and TCRdb's table has in-frame clones only and misses some. The sample consists of about 79,000 clones, 67% of them appearing once. Specimen: PBMCs. The sequence derives from a woman aged 45-60 years in good health and CMV-seropositive. The V gene is TRBV27, the J gene TRBJ2-2, with 8 bases aligning to TRBD1. This CDR3 is CASSEGTGDTGELFF. In DNA, the CDR3 is TGTGCCAGCAGTGAAGGGACAGGAGACACCGGGGAGCTGTTTTTT.